The clone carrying this T cell receptor (beta chain) appeared many times. This sample was taken from a study of regulatory T cells in long-lasting Graves disease. Time point described: newly diagnosed GD, antithyroid drugs for less than 3 months. Following extraction of RNA from PBMCs, that RNA was used to make the TCR library. Arm-PCR of CDR3 regions and iRepertoire HTBI primers were the basis on which TCR beta libraries were built. Per the authors' pipeline: Spanning all samples, the identified segments comprised around 60 TRBV and around 13 TRBJ. In TCRdb, the multiplex PCR reads were re-called with MiXCR into one record per CDR3 protein. These V and J calls rely on TCRdb rather than the paper's analysis. Of about 470,000 distinct CDR3 sequences in the sample, 14% to 15% are singletons; the top ten hold 16%. The same data also contributed to another study, on T cells in Graves' hyperthyroidism and ophthalmopathy. From that study: Criteria for exclusion of patients were uncontrolled infection, other autoimmune disease, pregnancy or lactation.

The sample here was peripheral blood mononuclear cells (PBMCs), taken at new diagnosis, from a patient treated with antithyroid drugs. The clonotype comes from a woman in her thirties with Graves disease.

The CDR3 region has the DNA TGTGCCAGCAGTTTTTCGGCTAGCGGTTATTTTTACGAGCAGTACTTC. Protein: CASSFSASGYFYEQYF. This rearrangement joins TRBV27 to TRBJ2-7; 7 bases align to TRBD2. This CDR3 comprises 16 residues. J lost 4 bases, V lost 3 bases, and 12 bases had no gene match. Germline V lookup: CDR1 MNHEY, CDR2 SMNVEV (reference sequence).